The rows below give T cell receptor beta chains drawn from one sample of a study of blood T cell repertoires in COVID-19. Clones were sequenced by immunoSEQ multiplex PCR, and TCRdb holds only the in-frame ones, with some missing. The sample has under 250,000 clones; under 90% are singletons. Sequencing used PBMCs or T cells enriched from blood (not recorded which). These receptors all come from a man between 60 and 75 years old who had recovered from COVID-19. Each CDR3 is given with its conserved first and last residue. A D gene is named only where the DNA matches it firmly.

V gene: TRBV7-2
J gene: TRBJ1-1
CDR3 length: 15
D gene: NA
CDR3 protein: CASSPGSLGGTEAFF
CDR3 DNA: TGTGCCAGCAGCCCAGGGAGTCTGGGAGGCACTGAAGCTTTCTTT

V gene: TRBV19
J gene: TRBJ1-2
CDR3 length: 15
D gene: NA
CDR3 protein: CASTPGGQSYYGYTF
CDR3 DNA: TGTGCCAGTACCCCGGGGGGTCAATCCTACTATGGCTACACCTTC

V gene: TRBV18
J gene: TRBJ2-7
CDR3 length: 15
D gene: TRBD2
CDR3 protein: CASSSGTSFSYEQYF
CDR3 DNA: TGTGCCAGCTCGAGCGGGACGTCCTTCTCCTACGAGCAGTACTTC

V gene: TRBV7-3
J gene: TRBJ2-3
CDR3 length: 15
D gene: TRBD1
CDR3 protein: CASSLLGQEEDTQYF
CDR3 DNA: TGTGCCAGCAGCTTGTTAGGACAGGAAGAAGATACGCAGTATTTT

V gene: TRBV6-5
J gene: TRBJ1-3
CDR3 length: 14
D gene: NA
CDR3 protein: CASRGTSRGNTIYF
CDR3 DNA: TGTGCCAGCAGGGGGACTTCTCGGGGAAACACCATATATTTT

V gene: TRBV15
J gene: TRBJ1-2
CDR3 length: 15
D gene: TRBD1
CDR3 protein: CATSRGTGGNYGYTF
CDR3 DNA: TGTGCCACCAGCAGAGGGACAGGGGGCAACTATGGCTACACCTTC

V gene: TRBV7-8
J gene: TRBJ2-6
CDR3 length: 17
D gene: TRBD1
CDR3 protein: CASSFLTGSSGANVLTF
CDR3 DNA: TGTGCCAGCAGCTTCCTGACAGGGAGCTCTGGGGCCAACGTCCTGACTTTC

V gene: TRBV7-2
J gene: TRBJ1-5
CDR3 length: 14
D gene: NA
CDR3 protein: CASSSQGSSQPQHF
CDR3 DNA: TGTGCCAGCAGCTCCCAGGGTAGCTCTCAGCCCCAGCATTTT

V gene: TRBV7-3
J gene: TRBJ1-2
CDR3 length: 14
D gene: NA
CDR3 protein: CASSLGGSNYGYTF
CDR3 DNA: TGTGCCAGCAGCTTAGGGGGCTCTAACTATGGCTACACCTTC

V gene: TRBV19
J gene: TRBJ1-6
CDR3 length: 14
D gene: TRBD1
CDR3 protein: CASRDRNYNSPLHF
CDR3 DNA: TGTGCCAGTCGGGACAGAAACTATAATTCACCCCTCCACTTT

V gene: TRBV7-8
J gene: TRBJ1-1
CDR3 length: 14
D gene: TRBD1
CDR3 protein: CASTRTGPNTEAFF
CDR3 DNA: TGTGCCAGCACCAGGACAGGACCAAACACTGAAGCTTTCTTT